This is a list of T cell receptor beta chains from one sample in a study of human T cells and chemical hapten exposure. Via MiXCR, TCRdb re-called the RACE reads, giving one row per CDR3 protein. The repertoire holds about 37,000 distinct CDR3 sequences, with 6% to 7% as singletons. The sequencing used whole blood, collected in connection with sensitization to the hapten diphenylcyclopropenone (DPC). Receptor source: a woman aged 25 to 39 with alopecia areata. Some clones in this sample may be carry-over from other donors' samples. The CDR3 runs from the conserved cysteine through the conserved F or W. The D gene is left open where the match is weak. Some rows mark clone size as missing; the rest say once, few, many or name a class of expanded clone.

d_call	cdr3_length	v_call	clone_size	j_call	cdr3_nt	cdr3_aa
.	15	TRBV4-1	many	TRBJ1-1	TGCGCCAGCAGCCAAGTATTACAGGGGAACACTGAAGCTTTCTTT	CASSQVLQGNTEAFF
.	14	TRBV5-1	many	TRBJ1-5	TGCGCCAGCAGCCTTGACAGTTACAATCAGCCCCAGCATTTT	CASSLDSYNQPQHF
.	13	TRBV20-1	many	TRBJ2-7	TGCAGTGCTGCCGGACAGACCCTCTACGAGCAGTACTTC	CSAAGQTLYEQYF
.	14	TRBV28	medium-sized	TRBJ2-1	TGTGCCAGCCGACCCCCTAACTCCTACAATGAGCAGTTCTTC	CASRPPNSYNEQFF
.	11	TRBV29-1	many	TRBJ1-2	TGCAGTGGATCCAGGGACGAAGGCTACACCTTC	CSGSRDEGYTF
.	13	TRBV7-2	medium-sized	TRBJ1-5	TGTGCCAGCAGCTTAGCCGGGCCAGGGCCCCAGCATTTT	CASSLAGPGPQHF
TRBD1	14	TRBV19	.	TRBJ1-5	TGTGCCAGTAGTAACGACAGGGGGCGAGGGCCCCAGCATTTT	CASSNDRGRGPQHF
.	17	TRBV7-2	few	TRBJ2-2	TGTGCCAGCAGCGGGGGGCGACAGGGATCGATCGCCGGGGAGCTGTTTTTT	CASSGGRQGSIAGELFF
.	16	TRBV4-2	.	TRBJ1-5	TGTGCCAGCAGCCAAGCTGGTGTGGCAGGGTTTGAGCCCCAGCATTTT	CASSQAGVAGFEPQHF
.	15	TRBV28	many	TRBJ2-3	TGTGCCAGCAGTTTACCGGGCCGGACCACAGATACGCAGTATTTT	CASSLPGRTTDTQYF
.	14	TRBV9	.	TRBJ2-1	TGTGCCAGCACCGGGCCGGGACTCAACAATGAGCAGTTCTTC	CASTGPGLNNEQFF
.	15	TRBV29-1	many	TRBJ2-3	TGCAGCGTTGAAGGTTTGGGTACGGAACCAGATACGCAGTATTTT	CSVEGLGTEPDTQYF
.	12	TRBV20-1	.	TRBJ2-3	TGCAGTGCTAGTTCAGACACAGATACGCAGTATTTT	CSASSDTDTQYF
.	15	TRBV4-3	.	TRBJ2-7	TGCGCCAGCAGCCACCTCGGGGGGCCGGGGGACGAGCAGTACTTC	CASSHLGGPGDEQYF
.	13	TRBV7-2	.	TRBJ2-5	TGTGCCAGCAGTCCCCAGCTTCAAGAGACCCAGTACTTC	CASSPQLQETQYF
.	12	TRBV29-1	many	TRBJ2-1	TGCAGCGTTGGGTGGGGAACCAATGAGCAGTTCTTC	CSVGWGTNEQFF
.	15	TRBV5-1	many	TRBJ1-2	TGCGCCAGCAGCTTGATGGCGCTTGCTTCGGATGGCTACACCTTC	CASSLMALASDGYTF
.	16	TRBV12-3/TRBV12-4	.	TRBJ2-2	TGTGCCAGCAGTTCCGGGGCCAGTACGAACACCGGGGAGCTGTTTTTT	CASSSGASTNTGELFF
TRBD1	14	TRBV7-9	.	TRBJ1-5	TGTGCCAGCAGCACAGGGGCAGGGAGTCAGCCCCAGCATTTT	CASSTGAGSQPQHF
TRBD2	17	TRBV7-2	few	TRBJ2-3	TGTGCCAGCAGCCCCAGGACTAGCGGGGGTAAAGGGCATACGCAGTATTTT	CASSPRTSGGKGHTQYF
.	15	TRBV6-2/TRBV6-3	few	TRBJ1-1	TGTGCCAGCAGTTACTCGCTACGGGTGAACACTGAAGCTTTCTTT	CASSYSLRVNTEAFF
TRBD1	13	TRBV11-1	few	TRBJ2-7	TGTGCCAGCAGCTTCCGACAGGGGAACGAGCAGTACTTC	CASSFRQGNEQYF
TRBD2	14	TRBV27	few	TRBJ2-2	TGTGCCAGCAGTAGGGAGGGGTGGACCGGGGAGCTGTTTTTT	CASSREGWTGELFF
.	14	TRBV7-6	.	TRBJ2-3	TGTGCCAGCAGCGAAGAACAGGGAACAGATACGCAGTATTTT	CASSEEQGTDTQYF
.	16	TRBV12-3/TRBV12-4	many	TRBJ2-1	TGTGCCAGCAGCCGTCCGGAGGGGGACCGACACAATGAGCAGTTCTTC	CASSRPEGDRHNEQFF
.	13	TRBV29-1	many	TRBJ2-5	TGCAGCGTTGCACTAACAGGTGTCGAGACCCAGTACTTC	CSVALTGVETQYF
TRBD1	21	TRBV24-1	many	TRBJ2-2	TGTGCCACCAGTGACTTGACCGGGACAGGGGGTTATGTACCGAACACCGGGGAGCTGTTTTTT	CATSDLTGTGGYVPNTGELFF
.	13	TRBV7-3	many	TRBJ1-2	TGTGCCAGCAGCTTCTCTACAGGGAGCGGCTACACCTTC	CASSFSTGSGYTF
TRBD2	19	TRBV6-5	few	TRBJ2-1	TGTGCCAGCAGTTACTCTCCAGGACTAGCGCCCTACCGGGGGGATGAGCAGTTCTTC	CASSYSPGLAPYRGDEQFF
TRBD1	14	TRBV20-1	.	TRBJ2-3	TGCAGTGCTAGACAGACAGGGCTTAGAGATACGCAGTATTTT	CSARQTGLRDTQYF
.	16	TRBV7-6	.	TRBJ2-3	TGTGCCAGCAGCTTCCAGGGTCCGTTTGGCACAGATACGCAGTATTTT	CASSFQGPFGTDTQYF
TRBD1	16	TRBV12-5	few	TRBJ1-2	TGTGCTAGTGGGTTCCGGGACAGGGATGATAACTATGGCTACACCTTC	CASGFRDRDDNYGYTF
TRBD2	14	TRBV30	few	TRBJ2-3	TGTGCCTGGAGACAGGGACTAGAGTTAGATACGCAGTATTTT	CAWRQGLELDTQYF
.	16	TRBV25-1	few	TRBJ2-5	TGTGCCAGCAGTGATACGATGGGGCAGCGAGAAGAGACCCAGTACTTC	CASSDTMGQREETQYF
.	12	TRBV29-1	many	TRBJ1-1	TGCAGCGTTGTGTCCAGGGGTACTGAAGCTTTCTTT	CSVVSRGTEAFF
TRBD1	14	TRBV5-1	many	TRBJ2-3	TGCGCCAGCAGCTCCGGGACAGGGGAACTCACGCAGTATTTT	CASSSGTGELTQYF
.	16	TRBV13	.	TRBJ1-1	TGTGCCAGCAGCTTATACAGGGCCCCTTCGAACACTGAAGCTTTCTTT	CASSLYRAPSNTEAFF
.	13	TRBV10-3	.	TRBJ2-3	TGTGCCATCAGTGAGCTCCTTCTAGATACGCAGTATTTT	CAISELLLDTQYF
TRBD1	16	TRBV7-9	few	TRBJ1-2	TGTGCCAGCAGCCACGGCAGGGGGAGGAGTAACTATGGCTACACCTTC	CASSHGRGRSNYGYTF
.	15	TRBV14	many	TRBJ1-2	TGTGCCAGCAGCCAAGATATCGGACAGAACTATGGCTACACCTTC	CASSQDIGQNYGYTF
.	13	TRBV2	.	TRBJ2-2	TGTGCCAGCACCCGCCTTATAAGCGGGGAGCTGTTTTTT	CASTRLISGELFF
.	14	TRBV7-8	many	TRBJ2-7	TGTGCCAGCAGCCCGAGGGGGATCTCCTACGAGCAGTACTTC	CASSPRGISYEQYF
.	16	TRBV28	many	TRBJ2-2	TGTGCCAGCGGGCCCTCCGGGACGGCGAACACCGGGGAGCTGTTTTTT	CASGPSGTANTGELFF
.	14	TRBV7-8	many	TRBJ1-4	TGTGCCAGCAGAGCCAGGTTGGGGATGAAGAAACTGTTTTTT	CASRARLGMKKLFF
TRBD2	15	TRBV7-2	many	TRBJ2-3	TGTGCCAGCAGCTTAATAGCGGGGGGGCCAGATACGCAGTATTTT	CASSLIAGGPDTQYF